These 27 T cell receptor beta chains came from one sample sequenced in a study of cytomegalovirus exposure and HLA in healthy donors. PCR primers comprised 60 Vbeta and 13 Jbeta primers. Profiling relied on immunoSEQ multiplex PCR, and the TCRdb table lists in-frame clones only, not all of them. The top ten hold 1% to 1.5% of the sample, which has about 190,000 clones, 80% to 90% seen once. Material for sequencing was PBMCs. These receptors all stem from a man aged 30 to 39 in good health and CMV-seronegative.

The rearrangement links TRBV7-9 to TRBJ2-5, with D maybe TRBD2 (5 bases). This CDR3 contains 16 residues. Germline V gives CDR1 SEHNR, CDR2 FQNEAQ (reference sequence). Trimming removed 5 bases at V and 5 bases at J, with 21 bases between. The CDR3 coding sequence is TGTGCCAGCAGCCCATCCCGAAGGGTGACGGGGGAGACCCAGTACTTC. Residues: CASSPSRRVTGETQYF. The variable domain in full, completed from reference TRBV7-9 and TRBJ2-5, reads DTGVSQNPRHKITKRGQNVTFRCDPISEHNRLYWYRQTLGQGPEFLTYFQNEAQLEKSRLLSDRFSAERPKGSFSTLEIQRTEQGDSAMYLCASSPSRRVTGETQYFGPGTRLLVL.

J is TRBJ1-3 and V is TRBV28; the match to TRBD1 covers 8 bases. The V segment lost 9 bases and the J segment 0 bases; nucleotides outside the gene matches: 10. Germline V lookup: CDR1 MDHEN, CDR2 SYDVKM. The CDR3 extends over 16 amino acids. DNA of the CDR3: TGTGCCAGTACCGGACAGGGAATATTCTCTGGAAACACCATATATTTT. Translation: CASTGQGIFSGNTIYF.

Note on this clone: Other DNA sequences in the sample encode the same CDR3. The chain is built from TRBV6-6 and TRBJ2-7; 10 bases map to TRBD2. Germline CDR1 reads MNHNY; CDR2 reads SVGAGI (reference sequence). Trimming took 8 bases from V and 4 from J; bases not matched to a gene: 14. The CDR3 loop spans 16 amino acids. CDR3 amino acids: CASPHQREGNGYEQYF. The CDR3 region has the DNA TGTGCCAGCCCCCACCAGCGGGAGGGAAACGGGTACGAGCAGTACTTC.

V and J are TRBV6-5 and TRBJ1-4; 7 bases line up with TRBD1. The CDR3 length is 15 residues. J was trimmed by 5 bases and V by 5 bases; bases with no gene match: 8. Per germline, CDR1 MNHEY and CDR2 SVGAGI. Here the CDR3 DNA reads TGTGCCAGCAGTGGACTAAGGGGGCCAAATGAAAAACTGTTTTTT. It is translated as CASSGLRGPNEKLFF.

The rearrangement uses TRBV6-5 and TRBJ1-2; D possibly corresponds to TRBD1 (6 bases). Germline V gives CDR1 MNHEY, CDR2 SVGAGI. Trimming took 6 bases from V and 7 from J, leaving 18 bases between them. The CDR3 is made up of 14 amino acids. CDR3 amino acids: CASSPNRERGGYTF. In DNA form, the CDR3 reads TGTGCCAGCAGCCCCAACAGGGAACGCGGTGGCTACACCTTC.

The chain carries TRBV6-1 and TRBJ2-7, with D maybe TRBD2 (5 bases). The germline V gene encodes CDR1 MNHNS and CDR2 SASEGT. The CDR3 covers 14 residues. Trimming shortened V by 3 bases and J by 1 base, and 10 bases separated the two germline ends. CDR3 DNA sequence: TGTGCCAGCAGTGATGGGCGGGCTTCCTACGAGCAGTACTTC. Its translation: CASSDGRASYEQYF.

This chain links TRBV6-5 with TRBJ1-1; 8 bases are shared with TRBD1. The CDR3 is 15 residues long. J gave up 4 bases and V 5 bases, and 9 bases lay outside the gene matches. Germline V CDR1 and CDR2: MNHEY, SVGAGI. Here the CDR3 DNA reads TGTGCCAGCAGTAGGGGAGTACAGGGGGGCACTGAAGCTTTCTTT. Its translation is CASSRGVQGGTEAFF.

The genes are TRBV5-6 and TRBJ2-6; unclear D gene. Germline values: CDR1 SGHDT, CDR2 YYEEEE. Trimming pared 2 bases from V and 0 bases from J, leaving 3 bases between. This CDR3 spans 14 amino acids. The CDR3 DNA is TGTGCCAGCAGCTTCCGCTCTGGGGCCAACGTCCTGACTTTC. Amino acids: CASSFRSGANVLTF.

This clone was recorded once. This specimen includes other DNA sequences encoding the same CDR3. The chain has TRBV28 and TRBJ2-7; TRBD1 aligns across 7 bases. This CDR3 contains 15 residues. V was clipped by 3 bases and J by 6 bases; unmatched bases: 11. From germline, CDR1 is MDHEN and CDR2 SYDVKM. Here the CDR3 reads CASSLHSQGVGEQYF. The CDR3, as DNA: TGTGCCAGCAGTTTGCACTCCCAGGGGGTGGGCGAGCAGTACTTC. The full variable domain, its missing parts supplied by reference TRBV28 and TRBJ2-7, is DVKVTQSSRYLVKRTGEKVFLECVQDMDHENMFWYRQDPGLGLRLIYFSYDVKMKEKGDIPEGYSVSREKKERFSLILESASTNQTSMYLCASSLHSQGVGEQYFGPGTRLTVT.

The count of this clone is one. CDR3 DNA: TGTGCCAGCAGTTTACGAGGTCTCGGGGTCGGGGTCAACTACAATGAGCAGTTCTTC. Protein: CASSLRGLGVGVNYNEQFF. The rearrangement joins TRBV27 to TRBJ2-1; TRBD2 might be the D (5 bases). The germline V and J ends were trimmed by 2 bases and 3 bases, with 23 bases remaining between them. This CDR3 has 19 amino acids. Germline CDR1 MNHEY, CDR2 SMNVEV (reference sequence).

This clone was recorded only once. The genes are TRBV5-4 and TRBJ2-3; 7 bases line up with TRBD2. V lost 3 bases to trimming and J lost 2 bases; unmatched junction nucleotides: 9. This CDR3 has 16 residues. Germline assignment: CDR1 SGHNT and CDR2 YYREEE (reference sequence). The CDR3 bases are TGTGCCAGCAGCTACGACCCGACTAGCAACACAGATACGCAGTATTTT. This sequence encodes CASSYDPTSNTDTQYF.

The V call is TRBV6-5, the J call TRBJ1-1, with D possibly being TRBD1 (6 bases). The V and J ends lost 0 bases and 7 bases respectively, with 15 bases between them. This CDR3 region has 15 residues. Per the germline V gene, CDR1 is MNHEY and CDR2 is SVGAGI. CDR3 protein: CASSYSRGEAREAFF. Here the CDR3 DNA reads TGTGCCAGCAGTTACTCCAGGGGTGAGGCCCGTGAAGCTTTCTTT.

The chain links TRBV6-4 to TRBJ2-2, with TRBD2 matching 8 bases. The germline V gene has CDR1 MRHNA and CDR2 SNTAGT. The V gene end was trimmed by 6 bases and the J gene end by 7 bases; junction bases not matched to a gene: 7. The length of the CDR3 is 14 residues. CDR3 protein: CASSSSGSFGELFF. CDR3 sequence (DNA): TGTGCCAGCAGCAGCAGCGGGAGTTTCGGGGAGCTGTTTTTT.

CDR3 bases: TGTGCCAGCAGCTTAGGGGGGGTGACTATGAACACTGAAGCTTTCTTT. Translation gives CASSLGGVTMNTEAFF. The rearrangement uses TRBV11-2 and TRBJ1-1, with a possible D match to TRBD1 (5 bases). Germline V CDR1 and CDR2: SGHAT, FQNNGV. The CDR3 extends over 16 amino acids. Trimming took 1 base from V and 0 from J, leaving 12 bases between them.

The CDR3 spells CASSRASGSPREQYF. Here the CDR3 DNA reads TGTGCCAGCAGTCGGGCAAGCGGGAGCCCGAGGGAGCAGTACTTC. The V call is TRBV25-1, the J call TRBJ2-7, with 8 bases identical to TRBD2. J lost 7 bases, V lost 5 bases, and 13 bases had no gene match. Germline V lookup: CDR1 MGHDK, CDR2 SYGVNS. CDR3 length: 15 residues.

The chain is built from TRBV28 and TRBJ2-7; 7 positions match TRBD1. The V and J ends lost 4 bases and 3 bases, in that order; junction bases with no gene match: 9. The CDR3 has 15 residues. Germline V CDR1 and CDR2: MDHEN, SYDVKM. The CDR3 sequence: CASSSAGTAIYEQYF. DNA for the CDR3: TGTGCCAGCAGTTCCGCCGGGACAGCCATCTACGAGCAGTACTTC.

J is TRBJ2-5 and V is TRBV14; 7 positions agree with TRBD1. The CDR3 runs to 16 residues. Germline trimming cut 6 bases from V and 2 bases from J; bases unmatched to any gene: 12. CDR1 SGHDN and CDR2 FVKESK come from the germline V gene. The CDR3 DNA follows: TGTGCCAGCAGTTCCTGGAGACAGGGCCCTCAAGAGACCCAGTACTTC. Translating it yields CASSSWRQGPQETQYF.

The J gene is TRBJ1-3, the V gene TRBV30, with D tentatively TRBD1 (6 bases). Trimming stripped 0 bases from V and 2 bases from J, with 11 bases between. Per the germline V gene, CDR1 is GTSNPN and CDR2 is SVGIG (reference sequence). This CDR3 contains 15 residues. Here the CDR3 DNA reads TGTGCCTGGAGTGTAAACAGGGTGGCTGGAAACACCATATATTTT. It encodes CAWSVNRVAGNTIYF.

V is TRBV7-8 and J is TRBJ2-1, with a weak D call TRBD2 (5 bases). Germline V CDR1 and CDR2: SGHVS, FQNEAQ. The CDR3 loop spans 16 amino acids. Trimming left V 8 bases short and J 0 bases short, with 17 bases between. For the CDR3, the DNA is TGTGCCAGCTCATTTACGGCGGCGGGCTCCTACAATGAGCAGTTCTTC. Protein sequence: CASSFTAAGSYNEQFF.

V and J are TRBV7-2 and TRBJ2-7, with D possibly matching TRBD1 (5 bases). From germline, CDR1 is SGHTA and CDR2 FQGNSA. V shed 5 bases and J shed 2 bases, with 19 bases lying between them. The CDR3 is 16 residues long. The CDR3: CASSLGGRAVTYEQYF. The CDR3 region has the DNA TGTGCCAGCAGCCTAGGTGGCAGGGCCGTCACCTACGAGCAGTACTTC.

J is TRBJ2-6 and V is TRBV6-4, with D possibly matching TRBD1 (6 bases). Germline loops: CDR1 MRHNA, CDR2 SNTAGT. With 10 bases removed from V and 0 bases from J, the gap between germline ends came to 13 bases. CDR3 size: 15 residues. The CDR3 reads CATGQTSSGANVLTF. The CDR3 DNA is TGTGCCACTGGACAGACGAGCTCTGGGGCCAACGTCCTGACTTTC.

The chain recombines TRBV7-8 with TRBJ2-1, with 9 bases that match TRBD2. The CDR3 contains 17 residues. The germline V gene encodes CDR1 SGHVS and CDR2 FQNEAQ. With 2 bases clipped from V and 7 bases from J, the junction kept 12 bases outside the gene matches. CDR3 loop: CASSLLLGGGAGNEQFF. The DNA of the CDR3 is TGTGCCAGCAGCTTATTACTCGGCGGGGGGGCAGGTAATGAGCAGTTCTTC.

This chain links TRBV18 with TRBJ2-7, with 7 bases identical to TRBD1. Trimming at V came to 2 bases and at J to 2 bases, leaving 9 bases not matched to a gene. The CDR3 consists of 16 residues. CDR1 is KGHSH and CDR2 is LQKENI in the germline V gene. Written as DNA, the CDR3 is TGTGCCAGCTCACCAGGGGGAACAGGGGTAGCCTACGAGCAGTACTTC. This gives the protein CASSPGGTGVAYEQYF.

This chain uses TRBV7-8 with TRBJ1-2, with 9 bases lining up with TRBD1. V lost 0 bases, J lost 8 bases, and 7 bases stayed unmatched. This CDR3 spans 15 amino acids. CDR1 is SGHVS and CDR2 is FQNEAQ in the germline V gene. The chain's CDR3 is CASSLAGQGGGGYTF. In nucleotides, the CDR3 is TGTGCCAGCAGCTTAGCGGGACAGGGTGGAGGCGGCTACACCTTC. Based on the CDR3 plus reference TRBV7-8 and TRBJ1-2, the full variable domain is GAGVSQSPRYKVAKRGQDVALRCDPISGHVSLFWYQQALGQGPEFLTYFQNEAQLDKSGLPSDRFFAERPEGSVSTLKIQRTQQEDSAVYLCASSLAGQGGGGYTFGSGTRLTVV.

The J gene is TRBJ2-7, the V gene TRBV4-1; D possibly corresponds to TRBD1 (5 bases). With 0 bases removed from V and 3 bases from J, the gap between germline ends came to 12 bases. The CDR3 is 15 amino acids. The germline V gene encodes CDR1 MGHRA and CDR2 YSYEKL. DNA of the CDR3: TGCGCCAGCAGCCAAGATCGGGCAGGGCGCTACGAGCAGTACTTC. It specifies CASSQDRAGRYEQYF.

V usage is TRBV28 and J usage is TRBJ2-7, with 7 bases that match TRBD1. V shed 4 bases and J 3 bases; nucleotides not matched to a gene: 3. From germline, CDR1 is MDHEN and CDR2 SYDVKM. CDR3 length: 13 residues. The CDR3 reads CASSSGQLYEQYF. In DNA form, the CDR3 reads TGTGCCAGCAGTTCGGGACAGCTCTACGAGCAGTACTTC.

The chain uses TRBV9 and TRBJ1-1, with D maybe TRBD1 (5 bases). V was shortened by 0 bases and J by 3 bases, with 9 bases between the two germline ends. Germline assignment: CDR1 SGDLS and CDR2 YYNGEE. This CDR3 has 14 residues. This CDR3 reads CASSVEARDTEAFF. The CDR3 region has the DNA TGTGCCAGCAGCGTAGAAGCCAGGGACACTGAAGCTTTCTTT.